This T cell receptor beta chain is drawn from a study of blood T cell repertoires in COVID-19. Background on the study: The United States, Italy and Spain were the sources of the acute and convalescent COVID-19 samples. Nucleic acid was either cDNA or gDNA, and it came from T cells, B-cell-depleted T cells, or PBMCs.

The CDR3 loop spans 15 amino acids. Germline assignment: CDR1 LNHNV and CDR2 YYDKDF (reference sequence). V was trimmed by 3 bases and J by 2 bases, leaving 12 bases between them. In the study's own analysis: Amplification of reference gene primers was used by the study to estimate nucleated cell counts. The repertoire was sequenced with immunoSEQ multiplex PCR; TCRdb's copy has only in-frame clones and lacks some. V, J and clone size are those of that table, while D and trimming were read from the DNA. This table holds 15,000 to 20,000 clones, 85% to 90% found once. Sequences were obtained from peripheral blood. The rearrangement links TRBV15 to TRBJ2-3; D uncertain. The sequence derives from a human donor in a cohort sampled during active COVID-19. The CDR3 coding sequence is TGTGCCACCAGCAGTTACTCCCAAACCACAGATACGCAGTATTTT. Translation: CATSSYSQTTDTQYF.